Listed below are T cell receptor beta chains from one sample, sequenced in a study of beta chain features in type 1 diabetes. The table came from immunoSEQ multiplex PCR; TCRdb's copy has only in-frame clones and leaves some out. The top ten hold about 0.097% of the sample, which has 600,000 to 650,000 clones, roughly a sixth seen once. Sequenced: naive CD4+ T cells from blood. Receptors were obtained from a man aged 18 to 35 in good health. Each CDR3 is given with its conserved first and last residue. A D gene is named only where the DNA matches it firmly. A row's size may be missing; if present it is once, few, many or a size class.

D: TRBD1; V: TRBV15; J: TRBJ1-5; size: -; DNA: TGTGCCACCAGCTGGGACAGAAGCAATCAGCCCCAGCATTTT; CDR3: CATSWDRSNQPQHF
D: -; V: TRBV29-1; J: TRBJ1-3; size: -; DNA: TGCAGCGGACAGAGGACCCAAGGAAACACCATATATTTT; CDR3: CSGQRTQGNTIYF
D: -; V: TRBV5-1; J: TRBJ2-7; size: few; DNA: TGCGCCAGCAGCTTGGTTAGGGGAGGAGTCCACGAGCAGTACTTC; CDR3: CASSLVRGGVHEQYF
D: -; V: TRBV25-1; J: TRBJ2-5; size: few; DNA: TGTGCCAGCAGTGAATATGGGGGCAAATACCAAGAGACCCAGTACTTC; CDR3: CASSEYGGKYQETQYF
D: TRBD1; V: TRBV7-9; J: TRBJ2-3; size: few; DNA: TGTGCCAGCAGCTTAGGCCCTCTGGACAGGCCTAGCACAGATACGCAGTATTTT; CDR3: CASSLGPLDRPSTDTQYF
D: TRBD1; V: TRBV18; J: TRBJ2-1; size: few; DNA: TGTGCCAGCTCACCACTTTCCAGGGGGAAGAATGAGCAGTTCTTC; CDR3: CASSPLSRGKNEQFF
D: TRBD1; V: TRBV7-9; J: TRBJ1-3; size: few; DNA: TGTGCCAGCAGCTTGGACAGGGGAGCTGGAAACACCATATATTTT; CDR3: CASSLDRGAGNTIYF
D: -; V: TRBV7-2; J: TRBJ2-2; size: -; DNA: TGTGCCAGCACTATTTCTCAGAGCACCGGGGAGCTGTTTTTT; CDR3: CASTISQSTGELFF
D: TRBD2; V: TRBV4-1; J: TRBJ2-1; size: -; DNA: TGCGCCAGCAGCCAAGAGAGCGGGGGCTTCAGCTCCTACAATGAGCAGTTCTTC; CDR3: CASSQESGGFSSYNEQFF
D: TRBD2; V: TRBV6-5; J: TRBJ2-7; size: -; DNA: TGTGCCAGCAGTAGGACTAGCGGAAACTCCTACGAGCAGTACTTC; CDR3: CASSRTSGNSYEQYF
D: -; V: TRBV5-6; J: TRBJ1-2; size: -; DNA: TGTGCCAGCAGCTTGGCCGGTAACTATGGCTACACCTTC; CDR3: CASSLAGNYGYTF
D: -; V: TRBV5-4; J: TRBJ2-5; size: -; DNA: TGTGCCAGCAGCTTCCCGGACTCGCAAGAGACCCAGTACTTC; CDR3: CASSFPDSQETQYF
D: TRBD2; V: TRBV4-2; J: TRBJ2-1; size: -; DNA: TGTGCCAGCAAAGTAGCTAGCGGGGGGTCCCTATCCTACAATGAGCAGTTCTTC; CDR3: CASKVASGGSLSYNEQFF
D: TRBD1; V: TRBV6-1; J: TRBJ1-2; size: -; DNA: TGTGCCAGCAGTGAAAGGGGACAGTTTGATGGCTACACCTTC; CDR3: CASSERGQFDGYTF
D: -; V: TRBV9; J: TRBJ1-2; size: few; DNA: TGTGCCAGCAGCGTAGCTGAATATGGCTACACCTTC; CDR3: CASSVAEYGYTF
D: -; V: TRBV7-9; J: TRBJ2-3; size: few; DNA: TGTGCCAGCAGCTTGAAGGGTCAGATACGACATACGCAGTATTTT; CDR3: CASSLKGQIRHTQYF
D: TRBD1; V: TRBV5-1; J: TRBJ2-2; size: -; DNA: TGCGCCAGCAGCGGGCAGGGGGCGATCACCGGGGAGCTGTTTTTT; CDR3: CASSGQGAITGELFF
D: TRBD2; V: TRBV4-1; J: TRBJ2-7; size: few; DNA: TGCGCCAGCAGCCAAGCAACTAGCGGATCCTACGAGCAGTACTTC; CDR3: CASSQATSGSYEQYF
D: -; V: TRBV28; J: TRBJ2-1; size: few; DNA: TGTGCCAGCAGTTTACGAGGAGAGCAGTTCTTC; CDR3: CASSLRGEQFF
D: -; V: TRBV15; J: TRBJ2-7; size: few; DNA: TGTGCCACCAGCAGAGGAGGGGCCGAGCAGTACTTC; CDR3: CATSRGGAEQYF
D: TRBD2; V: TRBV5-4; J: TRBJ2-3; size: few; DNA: TGTGCCAGCAGCGGCGTAGCGGGGGGCCTCACAGATACGCAGTATTTT; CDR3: CASSGVAGGLTDTQYF
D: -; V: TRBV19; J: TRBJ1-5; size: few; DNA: TGTGCCAGTAAAATTGGGGGGAGACGGAATCAGCCCCAGCATTTT; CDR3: CASKIGGRRNQPQHF
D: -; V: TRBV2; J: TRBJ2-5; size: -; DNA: TGTGCCAGCACCCCGAGGTCGGTCCGTCCCCAGTACTTC; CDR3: CASTPRSVRPQYF
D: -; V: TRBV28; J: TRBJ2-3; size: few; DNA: TGTGCCAGCAGAGGGGGGAGCACAGATACGCAGTATTTT; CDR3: CASRGGSTDTQYF
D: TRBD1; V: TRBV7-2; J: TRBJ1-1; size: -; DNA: TGTGCCAGCAGCTCCCGACAGGGGGCCTGGGCTTTCTTT; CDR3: CASSSRQGAWAFF
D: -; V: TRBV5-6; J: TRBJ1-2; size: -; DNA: TGTGCCAGCAGCTTGCCCAATGGGGTCTATGGCTACACCTTC; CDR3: CASSLPNGVYGYTF
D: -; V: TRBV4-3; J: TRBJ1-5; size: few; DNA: TGCGCCAGCAGCCAAGAATTGGTACGGGACAATCAGCCCCAGCATTTT; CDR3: CASSQELVRDNQPQHF
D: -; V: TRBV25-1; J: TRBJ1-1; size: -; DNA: TGTGCCAGCAGGAACATATGGGGGTTAGTGGCTTTCTTT; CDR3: CASRNIWGLVAFF
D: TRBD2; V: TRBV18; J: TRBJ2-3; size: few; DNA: TGTGCCAGCTCACCTTCCGGGACTAGCCCCACAGATACGCAGTATTTT; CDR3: CASSPSGTSPTDTQYF
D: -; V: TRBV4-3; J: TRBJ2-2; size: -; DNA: TGCGCCAGCAGCCAAGTATTACAGGGAACCCCCGGGGAGCTGTTTTTT; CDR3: CASSQVLQGTPGELFF
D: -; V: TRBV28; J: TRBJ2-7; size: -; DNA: TGTGCCAGCAGTCCCAGGAACGAGCAGTACTTC; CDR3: CASSPRNEQYF
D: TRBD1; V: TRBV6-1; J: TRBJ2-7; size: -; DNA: TGTGCCAGCAGTGAAGCTATCAAGACAGGGGGACGGAGCGAGCAGTACTTC; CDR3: CASSEAIKTGGRSEQYF
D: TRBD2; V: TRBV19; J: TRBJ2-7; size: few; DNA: TGTGCCAGTAGTGACACTAGCGGGAGGTATTACGAGCAGTACTTC; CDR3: CASSDTSGRYYEQYF
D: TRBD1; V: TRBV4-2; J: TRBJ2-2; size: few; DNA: TGTGCCAGCAGCCCAAAGCCACAGGGGCACACCGGGGAGCTGTTTTTT; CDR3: CASSPKPQGHTGELFF
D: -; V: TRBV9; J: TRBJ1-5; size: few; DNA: TGTGCCAGCAGCGTAGAAGCGGACAGAAATCAGCCCCAGCATTTT; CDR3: CASSVEADRNQPQHF
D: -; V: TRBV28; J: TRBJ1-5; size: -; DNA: TGTGCCAGCAGTCCAGCCCGTGGTGGGAGTCAGCCCCAGCATTTT; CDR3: CASSPARGGSQPQHF
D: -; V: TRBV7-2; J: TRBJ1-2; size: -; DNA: TGTGCCAGCAGCTTAATGGTTGGGGGTAGAGGCTATGGCTACACCTTC; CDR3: CASSLMVGGRGYGYTF
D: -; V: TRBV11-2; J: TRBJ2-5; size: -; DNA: TGTGCCAGCAGCTTGTCCGTGAGAGAGACCCAGTACTTC; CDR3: CASSLSVRETQYF
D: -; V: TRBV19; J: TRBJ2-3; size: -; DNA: TGTGCCAGTTCTCCAGGGATGTTCACAGATACGCAGTATTTT; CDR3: CASSPGMFTDTQYF
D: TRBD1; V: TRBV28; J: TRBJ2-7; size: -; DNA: TGTGCCAGCAGTATGGACAGGGGGCGCCCATCCTACGAGCAGTACTTC; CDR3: CASSMDRGRPSYEQYF
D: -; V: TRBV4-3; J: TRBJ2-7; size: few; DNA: TGCGCAACGCAGCTAGGCGGGTTCTACGAGCAGTACTTC; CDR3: CATQLGGFYEQYF
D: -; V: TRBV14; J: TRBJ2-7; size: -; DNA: TGTGCCAGCAGCGTGGGACACGTCCCCTACGAGCAGTACTTC; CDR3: CASSVGHVPYEQYF
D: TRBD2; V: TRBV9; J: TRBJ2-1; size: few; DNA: TGTGCCAGCAGCGTAGCAGCGGGGAAATACAATGAGCAGTTCTTC; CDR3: CASSVAAGKYNEQFF
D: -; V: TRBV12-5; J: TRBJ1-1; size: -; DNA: TGTGCTAGTGGTTTGCAGGAGAACACTGAAGCTTTCTTT; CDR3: CASGLQENTEAFF
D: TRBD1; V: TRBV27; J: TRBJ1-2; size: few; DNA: TGTGCCAGCAGTTCCCGAGGACAGGGGAGCTATGGCTACACCTTC; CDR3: CASSSRGQGSYGYTF
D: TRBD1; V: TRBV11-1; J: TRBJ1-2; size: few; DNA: TGTGCCAGCAGCTCCACCGGGACAGGGGGCAACTATGGCTACACCTTC; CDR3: CASSSTGTGGNYGYTF
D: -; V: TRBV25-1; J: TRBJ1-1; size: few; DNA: TGTGCCAGCAGTGGATTTAGATGGACTGAAGCTTTCTTT; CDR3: CASSGFRWTEAFF
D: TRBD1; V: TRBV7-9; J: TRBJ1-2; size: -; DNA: TGTGCCAGCAGCTTATCCGGGACAGGGCTCAACTATGGCTACACCTTC; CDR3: CASSLSGTGLNYGYTF
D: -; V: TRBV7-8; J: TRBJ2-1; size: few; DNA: TGTGCCAGCAGCTTAAGGGCTGGATGGTCTAACAATGAGCAGTTCTTC; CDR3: CASSLRAGWSNNEQFF
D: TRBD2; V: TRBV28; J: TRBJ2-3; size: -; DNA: TGTGCCAGCAGTTTGAATTCAGCGGGATTCACAGATACGCAGTATTTT; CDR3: CASSLNSAGFTDTQYF
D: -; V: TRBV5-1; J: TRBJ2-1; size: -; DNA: TGCGCCAGCAGCTTAAATTCTGGGAGCTCCTACAATGAGCAGTTCTTC; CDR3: CASSLNSGSSYNEQFF
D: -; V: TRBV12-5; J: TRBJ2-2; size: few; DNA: TGTGCTAGTGGTCCTGGGACGGCGAACACCGGGGAGCTGTTTTTT; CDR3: CASGPGTANTGELFF
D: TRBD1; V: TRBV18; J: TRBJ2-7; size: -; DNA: TGTGCCAGCTCGCCGGGACAGGCCAACCCCAACGAGCAGTACTTC; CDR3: CASSPGQANPNEQYF
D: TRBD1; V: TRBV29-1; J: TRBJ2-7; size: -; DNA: TGCAGCGTGGGGACAGGGATTAGCGGTTACGAGCAGTACTTC; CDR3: CSVGTGISGYEQYF
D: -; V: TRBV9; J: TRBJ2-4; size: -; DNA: TGTGCCAGCAGCGTAGATGTAAACAGGGACAAAAACATTCAGTACTTC; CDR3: CASSVDVNRDKNIQYF
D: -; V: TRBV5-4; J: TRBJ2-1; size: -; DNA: TGTGCCAGCAGCTTGGTGTCAGACAATGAGCAGTTCTTC; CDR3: CASSLVSDNEQFF
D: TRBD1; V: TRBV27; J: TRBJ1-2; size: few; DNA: TGTGCCAGCAGTTTAAGGGTGCCGACAGGGGACTATGGCTACACCTTC; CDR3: CASSLRVPTGDYGYTF
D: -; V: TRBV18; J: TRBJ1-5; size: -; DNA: TGTGCCAGCTCGCCTGTTGATAGCAATCAGCCCCAGCATTTT; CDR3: CASSPVDSNQPQHF
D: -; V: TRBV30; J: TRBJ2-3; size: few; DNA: TGTGCCTGGAGCCGAGGGGGGGCCGCAGATACGCAGTATTTT; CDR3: CAWSRGGAADTQYF
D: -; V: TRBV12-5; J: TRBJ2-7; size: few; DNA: TGTGCTAGTGGGGGAGACAGCTCCTACGAGCAGTACTTC; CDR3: CASGGDSSYEQYF